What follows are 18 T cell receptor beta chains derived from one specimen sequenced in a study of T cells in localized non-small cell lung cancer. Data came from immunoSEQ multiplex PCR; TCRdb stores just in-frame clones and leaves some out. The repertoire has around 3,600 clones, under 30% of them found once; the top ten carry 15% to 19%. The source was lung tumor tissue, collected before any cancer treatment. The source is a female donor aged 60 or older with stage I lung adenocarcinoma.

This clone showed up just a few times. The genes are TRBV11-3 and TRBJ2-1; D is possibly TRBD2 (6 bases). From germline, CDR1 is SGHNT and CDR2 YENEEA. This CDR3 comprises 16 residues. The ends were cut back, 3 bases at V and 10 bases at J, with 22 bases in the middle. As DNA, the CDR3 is TGTGCCAGCAGCTTGGTTCCAGGGACTCTAAATGGGGAGCAGTTCTTC. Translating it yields CASSLVPGTLNGEQFF.

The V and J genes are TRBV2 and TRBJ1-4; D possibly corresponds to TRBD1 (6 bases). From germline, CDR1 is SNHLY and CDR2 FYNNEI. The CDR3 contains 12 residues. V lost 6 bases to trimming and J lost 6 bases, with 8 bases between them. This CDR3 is CASRYRDEKLFF. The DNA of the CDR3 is TGTGCCAGCAGGTACAGGGATGAAAAACTGTTTTTT.

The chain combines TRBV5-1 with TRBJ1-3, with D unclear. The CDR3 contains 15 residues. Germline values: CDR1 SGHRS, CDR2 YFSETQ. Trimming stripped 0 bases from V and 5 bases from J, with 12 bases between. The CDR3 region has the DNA TGCGCCAGCAGCTTGGTTCCAGCTCCGCGAAACACCATATATTTT. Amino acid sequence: CASSLVPAPRNTIYF.

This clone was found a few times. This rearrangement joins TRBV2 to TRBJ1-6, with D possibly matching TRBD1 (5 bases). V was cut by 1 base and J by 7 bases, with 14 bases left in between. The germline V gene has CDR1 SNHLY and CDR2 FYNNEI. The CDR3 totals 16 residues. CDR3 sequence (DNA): TGTGCCAGCAGTGAAGGGTGGGACCCCCGGAATTCACCCCTCCACTTT. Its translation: CASSEGWDPRNSPLHF.

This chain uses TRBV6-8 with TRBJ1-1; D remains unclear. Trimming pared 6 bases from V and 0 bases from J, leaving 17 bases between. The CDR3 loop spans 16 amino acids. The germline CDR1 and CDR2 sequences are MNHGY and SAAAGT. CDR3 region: CASSPPPGGMNTEAFF. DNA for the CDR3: TGTGCCAGCAGCCCGCCCCCCGGAGGAATGAACACTGAAGCTTTCTTT.

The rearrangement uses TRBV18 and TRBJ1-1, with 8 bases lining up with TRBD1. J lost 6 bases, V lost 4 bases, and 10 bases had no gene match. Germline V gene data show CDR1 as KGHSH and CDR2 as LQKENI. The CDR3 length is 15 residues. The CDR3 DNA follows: TGTGCCAGCTCACTACAGGGGGGAGAGTTCCCTGAAGCTTTCTTT. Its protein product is CASSLQGGEFPEAFF.

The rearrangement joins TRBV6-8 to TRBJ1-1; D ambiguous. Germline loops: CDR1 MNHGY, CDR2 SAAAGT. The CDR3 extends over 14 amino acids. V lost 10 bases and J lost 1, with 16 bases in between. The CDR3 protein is CAINAHRQNTEAFF. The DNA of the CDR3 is TGTGCCATCAACGCTCACAGACAGAACACTGAAGCTTTCTTT.

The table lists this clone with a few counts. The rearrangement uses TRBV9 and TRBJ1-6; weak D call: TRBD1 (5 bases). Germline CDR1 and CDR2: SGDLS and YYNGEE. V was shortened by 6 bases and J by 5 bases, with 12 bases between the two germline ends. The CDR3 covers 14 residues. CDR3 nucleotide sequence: TGTGCCAGCACTAAGACAGACAATAATTCACCCCTCCACTTT. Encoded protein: CASTKTDNNSPLHF.

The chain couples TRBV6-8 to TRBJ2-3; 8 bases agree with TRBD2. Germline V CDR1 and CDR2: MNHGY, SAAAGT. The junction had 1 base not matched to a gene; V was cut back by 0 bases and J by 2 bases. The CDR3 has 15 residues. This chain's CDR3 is CASSYSSGDTDTQYF. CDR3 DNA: TGTGCCAGCAGTTACTCTAGCGGGGACACAGATACGCAGTATTTT.

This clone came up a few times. The CDR3 protein is CATSSRTTGSGYTF. The CDR3 coding sequence is TGTGCCACCAGCAGCCGAACGACAGGGTCTGGCTACACCTTC. V is TRBV15 and J is TRBJ1-2, with 7 bases aligning to TRBD1. Germline CDR1 reads LNHNV; CDR2 reads YYDKDF (reference sequence). The CDR3 has 14 residues. V lost 3 bases to trimming and J lost 7 bases; unmatched junction nucleotides: 8. The full variable domain, with the rest looked up from reference TRBV15 and TRBJ1-2, is DAMVIQNPRYQVTQFGKPVTLSCSQTLNHNVMYWYQQKSSQAPKLLFHYYDKDFNNEADTPDNFQSRRPNTSFCFLDIRSPGLGDTAMYLCATSSRTTGSGYTFGSGTRLTVV.

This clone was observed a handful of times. DNA of the CDR3: TGTGCCAGCAGTTTAAGGGCATACTACGAGCAGTACTTC. It is translated as CASSLRAYYEQYF. The chain links TRBV27 to TRBJ2-7, with D unclear. Trimming took off 2 bases at V and 3 bases at J, with 8 bases between the two ends. Germline CDR1 reads MNHEY; CDR2 reads SMNVEV (reference sequence). CDR3 length: 13 amino acids.

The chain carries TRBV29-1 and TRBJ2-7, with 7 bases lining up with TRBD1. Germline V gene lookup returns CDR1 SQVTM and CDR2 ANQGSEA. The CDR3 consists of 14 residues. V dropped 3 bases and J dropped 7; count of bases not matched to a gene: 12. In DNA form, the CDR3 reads TGCAGCGTTGACTCCGGGACAGCTACGTTGGAGCAGTACTTC. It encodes CSVDSGTATLEQYF.

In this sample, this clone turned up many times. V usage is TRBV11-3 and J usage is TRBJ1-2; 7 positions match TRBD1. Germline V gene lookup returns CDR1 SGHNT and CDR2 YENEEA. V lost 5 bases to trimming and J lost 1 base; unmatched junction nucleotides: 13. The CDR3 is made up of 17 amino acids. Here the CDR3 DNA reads TGTGCCAGCAGCCATGGCGGGACAGCGTCCTTTAACTATGGCTACACCTTC. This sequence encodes CASSHGGTASFNYGYTF. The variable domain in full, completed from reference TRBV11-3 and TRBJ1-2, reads EAGVVQSPRYKIIEKKQPVAFWCNPISGHNTLYWYLQNLGQGPELLIRYENEEAVDDSQLPKDRFSAERLKGVDSTLKIQPAELGDSAVYLCASSHGGTASFNYGYTFGSGTRLTVV.

In DNA, the CDR3 is TGTGCCAGCAGCCGACCGGGACAGGGGCCCTACGAGCAGTACTTC. Translated: CASSRPGQGPYEQYF. The chain employs TRBV11-3 and TRBJ2-7, with TRBD1 identical over 10 bases. Looked up from germline, CDR1 is SGHNT and CDR2 is YENEEA. CDR3 size: 15 residues. Losses at the gene ends were 5 bases for V and 2 bases for J; bases not matched to a gene: 6.

The CDR3 spells CASRPDSYTGELFF. CDR3 nucleotide sequence: TGTGCCAGCAGACCTGACAGTTACACCGGGGAGCTGTTTTTT. The chain employs TRBV11-3 and TRBJ2-2; a weak D match, TRBD1 (5 bases). The germline V gene has CDR1 SGHNT and CDR2 YENEEA. Trimming took 6 bases from V and 3 from J, leaving 11 bases between them. The CDR3 extends over 14 amino acids.

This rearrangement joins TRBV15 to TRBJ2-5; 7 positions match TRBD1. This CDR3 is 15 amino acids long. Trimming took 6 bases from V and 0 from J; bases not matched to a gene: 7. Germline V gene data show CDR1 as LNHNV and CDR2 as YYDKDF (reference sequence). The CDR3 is CATSEIGTDQETQYF. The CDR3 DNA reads TGTGCCACCAGTGAAATCGGGACAGACCAAGAGACCCAGTACTTC.

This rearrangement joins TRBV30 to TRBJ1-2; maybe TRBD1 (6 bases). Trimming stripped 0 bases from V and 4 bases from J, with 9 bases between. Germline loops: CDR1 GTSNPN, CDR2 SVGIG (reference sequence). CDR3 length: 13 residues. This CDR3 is CAWSVMTGYGYTF. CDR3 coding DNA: TGTGCCTGGAGTGTTATGACAGGCTATGGCTACACCTTC. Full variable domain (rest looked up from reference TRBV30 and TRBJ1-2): SQTIHQWPATLVQPVGSPLSLECTVEGTSNPNLYWYRQAAGRGLQLLFYSVGIGQISSEVPQNLSASRPQDRQFILSSKKLLLSDSGFYLCAWSVMTGYGYTFGSGTRLTVV.

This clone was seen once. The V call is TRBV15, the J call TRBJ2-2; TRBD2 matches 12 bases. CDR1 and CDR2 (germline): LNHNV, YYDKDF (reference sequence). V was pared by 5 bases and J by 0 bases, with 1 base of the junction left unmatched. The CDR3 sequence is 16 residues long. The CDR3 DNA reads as TGTGCCACCAGCGGACTAGCGGGGACGAACACCGGGGAGCTGTTTTTT. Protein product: CATSGLAGTNTGELFF.